Listed here are 29 T cell receptor beta chains from one sample, sequenced in a study of T cell responses to AZD1222 COVID-19 vaccine. This table comes from immunoSEQ multiplex PCR, and its TCRdb copy is limited to in-frame clones, with some not included. The data show 130,000 to 150,000 clones, with around 90% seen just once and about 5% held by the top ten. Sequenced material: peripheral blood, taken 28 days after the second dose of the MenACWY control vaccine. These receptors came from an adult who received the MenACWY meningococcal vaccine as a control.

V is TRBV6-5 and J is TRBJ1-1; D gene ambiguous. CDR3 size: 14 residues. Trimming left V 0 bases short and J 3 bases short, with 8 bases between. Per the germline V gene, CDR1 is MNHEY and CDR2 is SVGAGI. The CDR3 reads CASSYSLRDTEAFF. CDR3 sequence (DNA): TGTGCCAGCAGTTACTCGCTGAGGGACACTGAAGCTTTCTTT.

The chain joins TRBV24-1 to TRBJ1-2; D not certain. Germline assignment: CDR1 KGHDR and CDR2 SFDVKD. V lost 4 bases, J lost 6 bases, and 14 bases lay in between. CDR3 length: 14 residues. CDR3 protein: CATSESGTPDGYTF. In nucleotides, the CDR3 is TGTGCCACCAGTGAGTCGGGAACCCCGGATGGCTACACCTTC.

This chain joins TRBV27 and TRBJ2-7; D is perhaps TRBD1 (7 bases). The CDR3 extends over 15 amino acids. The germline V and J ends were trimmed by 3 bases and 6 bases, with 18 bases remaining between them. CDR1 and CDR2 from the germline V gene are MNHEY and SMNVEV (reference sequence). For the CDR3, the DNA is TGTGCCAGCAGTTTTCTGGAGGGGGCTAGAACCGAGCAGTACTTC. It translates to CASSFLEGARTEQYF.

The J gene is TRBJ1-3, the V gene TRBV5-1, with 7 bases that match TRBD1. V lost 4 bases, J lost 4 bases, and 8 bases stayed unmatched. CDR1 is SGHRS, CDR2 YFSETQ, per germline. The CDR3 totals 15 residues. This CDR3 reads CASSTQGQSGNTIYF. CDR3 coding DNA: TGCGCCAGCAGCACACAGGGGCAGTCCGGAAACACCATATATTTT. The full variable domain, its missing parts supplied by reference TRBV5-1 and TRBJ1-3, is KAGVTQTPRYLIKTRGQQVTLSCSPISGHRSVSWYQQTPGQGLQFLFEYFSETQRNKGNFPGRFSGRQFSNSRSEMNVSTLELGDSALYLCASSTQGQSGNTIYFGEGSWLTVV.

V usage is TRBV5-4 and J usage is TRBJ2-6, with D perhaps TRBD2 (5 bases). Trimming took off 4 bases at V and 0 bases at J, with 17 bases between the two ends. From germline, CDR1 is SGHNT and CDR2 YYREEE (reference sequence). CDR3 length equals 18 residues. The CDR3 spells CASSPSGSAGSGANVLTF. The CDR3 nucleotides read TGTGCCAGCAGCCCATCGGGGAGTGCGGGCTCTGGGGCCAACGTCCTGACTTTC.

The V and J genes are TRBV2 and TRBJ2-7; maybe TRBD2 (7 bases). This CDR3 is built from 13 residues. The V gene lost 8 bases and the J gene lost 2 bases, with 13 bases spanning the gap. The germline V gene encodes CDR1 SNHLY and CDR2 FYNNEI. The CDR3 region has the DNA TGTGCCAGCCGGGGGGCGGATCCCTACGAGCAGTACTTC. Protein sequence: CASRGADPYEQYF. The entire variable domain, with the rest obtained from reference TRBV2 and TRBJ2-7, is as follows: EPEVTQTPSHQVTQMGQEVILRCVPISNHLYFYWYRQILGQKVEFLVSFYNNEISEKSEIFDDQFSVERPDGSNFTLKIRSTKLEDSAMYFCASRGADPYEQYFGPGTRLTVT.

This chain uses TRBV7-9 with TRBJ2-2; weak D call: TRBD1 (5 bases). The germline V and J ends were trimmed by 8 bases and 2 bases, with 12 bases remaining between them. Germline V lookup: CDR1 SEHNR, CDR2 FQNEAQ (reference sequence). This CDR3 has 14 amino acids. CDR3 nucleotides: TGTGCCAGCGCCAGACAGACCAACACCGGGGAGCTGTTTTTT. Residues: CASARQTNTGELFF.

This clone was detected only a few times. The V and J genes are TRBV20-1 and TRBJ1-6, with 11 bases matching TRBD1. Germline assignment: CDR1 DFQATT and CDR2 SNEGSKA (reference sequence). The CDR3 covers 15 residues. Unmatched junction bases numbered 8, after V lost 3 bases and J lost 10 bases. The CDR3 loop reads CSASSGQGARSPLHF. The CDR3 region has the DNA TGCAGTGCTAGTTCCGGACAGGGGGCGCGATCACCCCTCCACTTT.

The chain has TRBV4-3 and TRBJ1-1, with TRBD1 as a possible D gene (5 bases). The length of the CDR3 is 15 residues. V was pared by 3 bases and J by 1 base, with 12 bases between. Germline V CDR1 and CDR2: LGHNA, YSLEER. In nucleotides, the CDR3 is TGCGCCAGCAGCCAGCCCGGGACGGGGAACACTGAAGCTTTCTTT. Its translation is CASSQPGTGNTEAFF.

Only one count was recorded for this clone. The V gene is TRBV27, the J gene TRBJ1-1; 12 bases agree with TRBD1. J gave up 1 base and V 6 bases, and 15 bases lay outside the gene matches. The CDR3 is 19 amino acids. Germline V gene sequence: CDR1 MNHEY, CDR2 SMNVEV (reference sequence). In nucleotides, the CDR3 is TGTGCCAGCAGCCCTAGAGACCGGGACAGGGGGCGTGGGAACACTGAAGCTTTCTTT. Its translation: CASSPRDRDRGRGNTEAFF.

The CDR3 DNA reads as TGTGCCAGCAGTGAACTAGCGGGGAGCACAGATACGCAGTATTTT. This translates into CASSELAGSTDTQYF. The chain couples TRBV2 to TRBJ2-3; 9 nucleotides line up with TRBD2. The V gene's germline CDR1 is SNHLY and CDR2 FYNNEI. With V trimmed by 2 bases and J by 0 bases, 0 bases remained unmatched. This CDR3 has 15 residues.

The chain carries TRBV4-1 and TRBJ2-3; 12 bases map to TRBD2. The germline gives CDR1 MGHRA, CDR2 YSYEKL. The J segment lost 6 bases and the V segment lost 0 bases, leaving 4 bases of the junction unmatched. CDR3 length: 16 amino acids. This chain's CDR3 is CASSQELAGGSDTQYF. The DNA for the CDR3 is TGCGCCAGCAGCCAAGAACTAGCGGGAGGATCGGATACGCAGTATTTT.

The chain has TRBV30 and TRBJ1-3; 8 bases fit TRBD1. Germline V gene lookup returns CDR1 GTSNPN and CDR2 SVGIG (reference sequence). This CDR3 is built from 12 residues. With 8 bases clipped from V and 3 bases from J, the junction kept 3 bases outside the gene matches. The CDR3 reads CAHRGYGNTIYF. The CDR3, as DNA: TGTGCCCACAGGGGGTATGGAAACACCATATATTTT.

The V and J genes are TRBV5-6 and TRBJ1-5, with a possible D match to TRBD1 (5 bases). The germline CDR1 and CDR2 sequences are SGHDT and YYEEEE. There are 14 residues in the CDR3. Trimming left V 1 base short and J 8 bases short, with 13 bases between. The DNA for the CDR3 is TGTGCCAGCAGCTTGTGGGGGGAAGGAAAGCCCCAGCATTTT. It yields the protein CASSLWGEGKPQHF.

This clone appeared a single time. V is TRBV23-1 and J is TRBJ1-5; tentative D call: TRBD1 (5 bases). TRBV23-1 is sorted into the ORF group, with uncertain function. The CDR3 sequence is 20 residues long. The V end lost 8 bases, the J end lost 0 bases, and 29 bases lay between the germline ends. The CDR3 coding sequence is TGCGCCAGCCGGACGAACGTCGTGGGGCCGCAATACTATAGCAATCAGCCCCAGCATTTT. This codes for CASRTNVVGPQYYSNQPQHF.

The chain recombines TRBV28 with TRBJ1-1; 7 nucleotides line up with TRBD1. The CDR3 extends over 16 amino acids. V was clipped by 6 bases and J by 5 bases; unmatched bases: 15. Germline V lookup: CDR1 MDHEN, CDR2 SYDVKM. The CDR3 reads CASRGEWTGRGTEAFF. In nucleotides, the CDR3 is TGTGCCAGCAGGGGCGAATGGACAGGCAGGGGGACTGAAGCTTTCTTT. Full variable domain (outside the CDR3, taken from reference TRBV28 and TRBJ1-1): DVKVTQSSRYLVKRTGEKVFLECVQDMDHENMFWYRQDPGLGLRLIYFSYDVKMKEKGDIPEGYSVSREKKERFSLILESASTNQTSMYLCASRGEWTGRGTEAFFGQGTRLTVV.

The chain has TRBV7-2 and TRBJ2-7, with TRBD2 matching over 11 bases. The CDR3 loop spans 14 amino acids. Looked up from germline, CDR1 is SGHTA and CDR2 is FQGNSA. The V gene end was trimmed by 4 bases and the J gene end by 6 bases; junction bases not matched to a gene: 5. The CDR3 DNA reads TGTGCCAGCAGCTCTAGCGGGGGGTCCGGCGAGCAGTACTTC. It codes for CASSSSGGSGEQYF.

The chain uses TRBV5-6 and TRBJ1-4; 7 bases agree with TRBD1. V shed 2 bases and J 0 bases; nucleotides not matched to a gene: 7. Germline V gene sequence: CDR1 SGHDT, CDR2 YYEEEE. The CDR3 has 17 amino acids. CDR3 nucleotides: TGTGCCAGCAGCTTTAAACAGGGGCACGCAACTAATGAAAAACTGTTTTTT. It yields the protein CASSFKQGHATNEKLFF.

This sequence joins TRBV7-9 and TRBJ1-3; no definite D call. Trimming shortened V by 7 bases and J by 4 bases, and 11 bases separated the two germline ends. The germline gives CDR1 SEHNR, CDR2 FQNEAQ (reference sequence). The CDR3 runs to 13 residues. The CDR3 here is CASKRDRGNTIYF. For the CDR3, the DNA is TGTGCCAGCAAAAGAGACCGCGGAAACACCATATATTTT.

The chain couples TRBV5-5 to TRBJ1-5, with TRBD1 matching over 9 bases. Germline-derived CDR1 and CDR2 are SGHKS and YYEKEE (reference sequence). V shed 4 bases and J 2 bases; nucleotides not matched to a gene: 10. There are 17 residues in the CDR3. CDR3 amino acids: CASSGGTGIGGNQPQHF. The CDR3 nucleotides read TGTGCCAGCAGCGGGGGGACAGGGATTGGGGGCAATCAGCCCCAGCATTTT.

The V call is TRBV19, the J call TRBJ2-2, with D perhaps TRBD1 or TRBD2 (5 bases each). The CDR3 loop spans 16 amino acids. V lost 3 bases to trimming and J lost 6 bases, with 17 bases between them. Germline V CDR1 and CDR2: LNHDA, SQIVND (reference sequence). Here the CDR3 reads CASSIPAGSVPGELFF. CDR3 DNA: TGTGCCAGTAGTATCCCAGCAGGGAGTGTGCCCGGGGAGCTGTTTTTT. The whole variable domain, filled in from reference TRBV19 and TRBJ2-2, reads DGGITQSPKYLFRKEGQNVTLSCEQNLNHDAMYWYRQDPGQGLRLIYYSQIVNDFQKGDIAEGYSVSREKKESFPLTVTSAQKNPTAFYLCASSIPAGSVPGELFFGEGSRLTVL.

The chain uses TRBV27 and TRBJ2-5, with 12 bases lining up with TRBD1. This CDR3 region has 16 residues. Germline V gives CDR1 MNHEY, CDR2 SMNVEV (reference sequence). J lost 4 bases, V lost 5 bases, and 8 bases had no gene match. This CDR3 is CASSIYRDRGRETQYF. The CDR3 nucleotides are TGTGCCAGCAGTATCTACCGGGACAGGGGGCGAGAGACCCAGTACTTC.

For the CDR3, the DNA is TGTGCCAGCAGTTCGACAGGGACTTATGGCTACACCTTC. This sequence encodes CASSSTGTYGYTF. The rearrangement links TRBV28 to TRBJ1-2; 7 positions agree with TRBD1. This CDR3 is 13 amino acids long. Germline V CDR1 and CDR2: MDHEN, SYDVKM. The J segment lost 5 bases and the V segment lost 4 bases, leaving 4 bases of the junction unmatched.

The chain is built from TRBV13 and TRBJ1-1; the D gene is possibly TRBD1 (5 bases). V shed 5 bases and J shed 3 bases, with 10 bases lying between them. CDR3 length: 13 amino acids. Germline lookup yields CDR1 PRHDT and CDR2 FYEKMQ (reference sequence). This CDR3 is CASSPRQYTEAFF. DNA for the CDR3: TGTGCCAGCAGCCCCCGACAGTACACTGAAGCTTTCTTT. The variable domain in full, completed from reference TRBV13 and TRBJ1-1, reads AAGVIQSPRHLIKEKRETATLKCYPIPRHDTVYWYQQGPGQDPQFLISFYEKMQSDKGSIPDRFSAQQFSDYHSELNMSSLELGDSALYFCASSPRQYTEAFFGQGTRLTVV.

The V call is TRBV11-3, the J call TRBJ2-5; the D gene is possibly TRBD2 (6 bases). Germline lookup yields CDR1 SGHNT and CDR2 YENEEA. There are 13 residues in the CDR3. The germline V and J ends were trimmed by 7 bases and 0 bases, with 9 bases remaining between them. This CDR3 is CASNGGYQETQYF. CDR3 in DNA: TGTGCCAGCAACGGGGGTTACCAAGAGACCCAGTACTTC. The complete variable domain, with remaining parts taken from reference TRBV11-3 and TRBJ2-5, reads EAGVVQSPRYKIIEKKQPVAFWCNPISGHNTLYWYLQNLGQGPELLIRYENEEAVDDSQLPKDRFSAERLKGVDSTLKIQPAELGDSAVYLCASNGGYQETQYFGPGTRLLVL.

This chain uses TRBV7-2 with TRBJ1-5, with D unclear. In germline, CDR1 is SGHTA, CDR2 FQGNSA. The CDR3 loop spans 13 amino acids. The germline V and J ends were trimmed by 1 base and 9 bases, with 10 bases remaining between them. This chain's CDR3 is CASSLDGLMPQHF. The CDR3 DNA reads TGTGCCAGCAGCTTAGACGGGTTGATGCCCCAGCATTTT.

The chain's CDR3 is CASSSGYEQYF. CDR3 in DNA: TGTGCCAGCAGCTCAGGGTACGAGCAGTACTTC. V is TRBV11-2 and J is TRBJ2-7; TRBD1 might be the D (5 bases). CDR1 and CDR2 from the germline V gene are SGHAT and FQNNGV. The CDR3 sequence is 11 residues long. The V end was cut by 4 bases, the J end by 4 bases, with 5 bases between.

The chain uses TRBV6-2 or TRBV6-3 and TRBJ1-2; TRBD1 might be the D (6 bases). V lost 9 bases, J lost 6 bases, and 11 bases lay in between. Germline V CDR1 and CDR2: MNHEY, SVGEGT. The CDR3 is made up of 11 amino acids. In nucleotides, the CDR3 is TGTGCCAGTAGATACAGGGATGGCTACACCTTC. It codes for CASRYRDGYTF.

This clone is a singleton in its sample. The chain recombines TRBV19 with TRBJ2-1, with 7 bases that match TRBD2. The CDR3 length is 16 residues. Germline V CDR1 and CDR2: LNHDA, SQIVND (reference sequence). With V trimmed by 4 bases and J by 5 bases, 11 bases remained unmatched. The CDR3 loop reads CASSTIAGGTNNEQFF. The CDR3 region has the DNA TGTGCCAGTAGTACAATAGCGGGTGGGACGAACAATGAGCAGTTCTTC.